The 14 T cell receptor beta chains below come from one sample, sequenced in a study of tumor-infiltrating lymphocytes in localized non-small cell lung cancer. Here immunoSEQ multiplex PCR was the method, and the copy in TCRdb shows in-frame clones only, minus some. The repertoire holds some 13,000 clones, around four fifths seen once, with 13% to 15% in the top ten. The source material was uninvolved lung tissue not adjacent to the tumor. These receptors were taken from a human donor with non-small cell lung cancer.

The rearrangement uses TRBV30 and TRBJ1-4; possibly TRBD1 for D (5 bases). V shed 4 bases and J shed 8 bases, with 23 bases lying between them. The CDR3 has 16 residues. Germline-derived CDR1 and CDR2 are GTSNPN and SVGIG (reference sequence). The CDR3 DNA reads as TGTGCCTGGAACGGGGGTAGAGGGGCAAGGACCGAAAAACTGTTTTTT. Translating gives CAWNGGRGARTEKLFF.

The chain employs TRBV27 and TRBJ2-7; 11 bases map to TRBD1. CDR3 length: 15 amino acids. Germline V gives CDR1 MNHEY, CDR2 SMNVEV (reference sequence). V lost 6 bases, J lost 6 bases, and 10 bases stayed unmatched. The CDR3 loop reads CASRSGQGVMAEQYF. CDR3 bases: TGTGCCAGCAGATCGGGACAGGGGGTTATGGCCGAGCAGTACTTC.

The chain couples TRBV28 to TRBJ2-1, with 8 bases identical to TRBD2. V was clipped by 7 bases and J by 6 bases; unmatched bases: 11. The CDR3 runs 15 residues. Germline V gene data show CDR1 as MDHEN and CDR2 as SYDVKM. CDR3 DNA sequence: TGTGCCAGCAACCCGAGCGGGGGCGGGGGCAATGAGCAGTTCTTC. Its protein is CASNPSGGGGNEQFF. The entire variable domain, with the rest obtained from reference TRBV28 and TRBJ2-1, is as follows: DVKVTQSSRYLVKRTGEKVFLECVQDMDHENMFWYRQDPGLGLRLIYFSYDVKMKEKGDIPEGYSVSREKKERFSLILESASTNQTSMYLCASNPSGGGGNEQFFGPGTRLTVL.

The chain recombines TRBV6-5 with TRBJ1-2; 7 positions agree with TRBD1. This CDR3 contains 13 residues. V gave up 6 bases and J gave up 5 bases; unmatched junction bases: 6. The germline CDR1 and CDR2 sequences are MNHEY and SVGAGI. CDR3 bases: TGTGCCAGCAGATTAGACAGGGTTTATGGCTACACCTTC. This gives the protein CASRLDRVYGYTF.

This chain connects TRBV19 to TRBJ1-2; TRBD1 aligns across 7 bases. With V trimmed by 5 bases and J by 4 bases, 10 bases remained unmatched. The CDR3 totals 15 residues. The germline V gene encodes CDR1 LNHDA and CDR2 SQIVND (reference sequence). The CDR3 here is CASSPGPGGAYGYTF. CDR3 bases: TGTGCCAGTAGTCCCGGACCAGGGGGAGCCTATGGCTACACCTTC.

The chain employs TRBV25-1 and TRBJ2-7; TRBD1 is a possible D gene (6 bases). This CDR3 region has 17 residues. From germline, CDR1 is MGHDK and CDR2 SYGVNS. The V end was cut by 3 bases, the J end by 4 bases, with 22 bases between. CDR3 sequence reads: CASSDPRAGQGLYEQYF. CDR3 in DNA: TGTGCCAGCAGTGATCCCAGGGCCGGGCAGGGGTTGTACGAGCAGTACTTC.

The chain has TRBV19 and TRBJ2-3, with TRBD2 matching over 13 bases. J lost 4 bases, V lost 5 bases, and 6 bases had no gene match. Germline V gene sequence: CDR1 LNHDA, CDR2 SQIVND (reference sequence). The CDR3 has 16 residues. Here the CDR3 reads CASSPRTSGRPDTQYF. CDR3 coding DNA: TGTGCCAGTAGTCCCCGGACTAGCGGGAGACCAGATACGCAGTATTTT. Drawing the rest from reference TRBV19 and TRBJ2-3, the complete variable domain is DGGITQSPKYLFRKEGQNVTLSCEQNLNHDAMYWYRQDPGQGLRLIYYSQIVNDFQKGDIAEGYSVSREKKESFPLTVTSAQKNPTAFYLCASSPRTSGRPDTQYFGPGTRLTVL.

The J gene is TRBJ2-5, the V gene TRBV6-5; no clear D gene. CDR1 MNHEY and CDR2 SVGAGI come from the germline V gene. This CDR3 comprises 12 residues. V gave up 8 bases and J gave up 4 bases, with 11 bases separating them. The CDR3 is CASGESGETQYF. DNA of the CDR3: TGTGCCAGCGGGGAAAGTGGAGAGACCCAGTACTTC.

The chain employs TRBV19 and TRBJ2-1, with 11 bases lining up with TRBD2. CDR1 and CDR2 from the germline V gene are LNHDA and SQIVND (reference sequence). V was clipped by 5 bases and J by 3 bases; unmatched bases: 6. The length of the CDR3 is 16 residues. The DNA for the CDR3 is TGTGCCAGTAGTCCTCGAACTAGCGGGGGCTACAATGAGCAGTTCTTC. Protein sequence: CASSPRTSGGYNEQFF.

CDR3 protein: CASSYSGAQPQHF. The CDR3, as DNA: TGTGCCAGCAGTTACTCGGGGGCACAGCCCCAGCATTTT. This chain links TRBV6-6 with TRBJ1-5; D might be TRBD1 (6 bases). Trimming pared 0 bases from V and 7 bases from J, leaving 7 bases between. CDR1 MNHNY and CDR2 SVGAGI come from the germline V gene (reference sequence). The CDR3 runs 13 residues.

J is TRBJ2-2 and V is TRBV5-8, with D perhaps matching TRBD2 (6 bases). Deletions cut 4 bases from V and 3 bases from J, with 13 bases between. The germline CDR1 and CDR2 sequences are SGHTS and YDEGEE. This CDR3 has 15 residues. The CDR3 region is CASSLRGMDTGELFF. The CDR3 DNA reads as TGTGCCAGCAGCCTCCGGGGGATGGACACCGGGGAGCTGTTTTTT.

The sample holds a few counts of this clone. The V and J genes are TRBV28 and TRBJ2-1; weak D call: TRBD1 (6 bases). CDR3 length: 14 residues. Trimming shortened V by 5 bases and J by 9 bases, and 17 bases separated the two germline ends. Germline V gene lookup returns CDR1 MDHEN and CDR2 SYDVKM. The CDR3 nucleotides are TGTGCCAGCAGTGAACTTCAACAGGGCCGTGAGCAGTTCTTC. Protein product: CASSELQQGREQFF.

J is TRBJ1-5 and V is TRBV2, with a possible D match to TRBD1 (6 bases). The germline V and J ends were trimmed by 7 bases and 4 bases, with 11 bases remaining between them. The CDR3 has 13 amino acids. CDR1 SNHLY and CDR2 FYNNEI come from the germline V gene. The CDR3 nucleotides read TGTGCCAGCAAGGACAGCCTGAATCAGCCCCAGCATTTT. This gives the protein CASKDSLNQPQHF.

The chain recombines TRBV6-5 with TRBJ2-5, with a tentative D call TRBD2 (5 bases). CDR3 length equals 13 residues. Germline CDR1 is MNHEY and CDR2 is SVGAGI. V lost 6 bases and J 2 bases, leaving 10 bases between the germline ends. In DNA, the CDR3 is TGTGCCAGCAGGAGGGAGTTTCAAGAGACCCAGTACTTC. Its translation is CASRREFQETQYF.